The 9 T cell receptor beta chains listed next were all sequenced from one sample in a study of blood T cell repertoires in COVID-19. Clones were sequenced by immunoSEQ multiplex PCR, and TCRdb holds only the in-frame ones, with some missing. The table shows approximately 300,000 clones, with about nine tenths occurring only once. Sequenced: peripheral blood. The receptors were gathered from a woman aged 25 to 39 with COVID-19, enrolled during active disease.

The J gene is TRBJ1-1, the V gene TRBV11-2; possibly TRBD1 for D (6 bases). The CDR3 runs 15 residues. Per germline, CDR1 SGHAT and CDR2 FQNNGV. V lost 7 bases, J lost 3 bases, and 18 bases lay in between. CDR3 bases: TGTGCCAGCATCCAAAGGGACACATATGACACTGAAGCTTTCTTT. Encoded protein: CASIQRDTYDTEAFF.

This chain uses TRBV2 with TRBJ2-1; D possibly corresponds to TRBD2 (6 bases). V gave up 10 bases and J gave up 0 bases, with 10 bases separating them. Germline values: CDR1 SNHLY, CDR2 FYNNEI. The CDR3 spans 13 residues. CDR3 protein: CANRDFSYNEQFF. The CDR3 DNA is TGTGCCAACCGGGACTTCTCCTACAATGAGCAGTTCTTC.

This chain connects TRBV18 to TRBJ2-1; 9 bases align to TRBD1. In germline, CDR1 is KGHSH, CDR2 LQKENI. Trimming cost V 4 bases and J 0 bases; bases outside gene matches: 19. The CDR3 covers 21 residues. The CDR3 DNA sequence: TGTGCCAGCTCACGTAGGACAGGGGATATGGTAAGCGAGAGCTCCTACAATGAGCAGTTCTTC. Amino acid sequence: CASSRRTGDMVSESSYNEQFF.

The rearrangement joins TRBV2 to TRBJ2-7, with D perhaps matching TRBD2 (7 bases). Germline CDR1 reads SNHLY; CDR2 reads FYNNEI. This CDR3 contains 15 residues. V lost 4 bases to trimming and J lost 3 bases, with 16 bases between them. The CDR3 region has the DNA TGTGCCAGCAGTGCGGGGGGCGAGGGGATCTACGAGCAGTACTTC. Translation gives CASSAGGEGIYEQYF.

The gene calls are TRBV9 and TRBJ1-2, with TRBD1 matching over 8 bases. The CDR3 totals 15 residues. Per the germline V gene, CDR1 is SGDLS and CDR2 is YYNGEE. Trimming at V came to 4 bases and at J to 0 bases, leaving 5 bases not matched to a gene. The CDR3 sequence: CASSNPTGANYGYTF. CDR3 sequence (DNA): TGTGCCAGCAGCAACCCGACAGGGGCTAACTATGGCTACACCTTC. Full variable domain (rest looked up from reference TRBV9 and TRBJ1-2): DSGVTQTPKHLITATGQRVTLRCSPRSGDLSVYWYQQSLDQGLQFLIQYYNGEERAKGNILERFSAQQFPDLHSELNLSSLELGDSALYFCASSNPTGANYGYTFGSGTRLTVV.

V is TRBV28 and J is TRBJ1-2; TRBD1 might be the D (6 bases). V was cut by 10 bases and J by 1 base, with 13 bases left in between. From germline, CDR1 is MDHEN and CDR2 SYDVKM. The CDR3 runs to 13 residues. The CDR3 sequence is CAISQGLNYGYTF. CDR3 coding DNA: TGTGCCATCTCACAGGGCCTTAACTATGGCTACACCTTC.

This sequence joins TRBV10-2 and TRBJ2-7; 16 nucleotides match TRBD2. CDR1 and CDR2 (germline): WSHSY, SAAADI. The CDR3 extends over 15 amino acids. V lost 6 bases and J lost 7; bases outside the gene matches: 6. This CDR3 reads CASRHGTSGRDEQYF. The CDR3 DNA reads TGCGCCAGCAGACACGGGACTAGCGGGAGGGATGAGCAGTACTTC.

The chain has TRBV10-3 and TRBJ1-1; no clear D. The germline V gene encodes CDR1 ENHRY and CDR2 SYGVKD. The CDR3 is 15 residues long. V lost 0 bases and J 0 bases, leaving 8 bases between the germline ends. CDR3 protein: CAISESGLLNTEAFF. CDR3 in DNA: TGTGCCATCAGTGAGTCGGGCCTTTTGAACACTGAAGCTTTCTTT.

The chain recombines TRBV5-1 with TRBJ1-1; D is unresolved. Per the germline V gene, CDR1 is SGHRS and CDR2 is YFSETQ. The V gene lost 2 bases and the J gene lost 1 base, with 9 bases spanning the gap. CDR3 length equals 14 residues. CDR3 protein: CASSFGERNTEAFF. The DNA for the CDR3 is TGCGCCAGCAGCTTTGGAGAACGGAACACTGAAGCTTTCTTT.